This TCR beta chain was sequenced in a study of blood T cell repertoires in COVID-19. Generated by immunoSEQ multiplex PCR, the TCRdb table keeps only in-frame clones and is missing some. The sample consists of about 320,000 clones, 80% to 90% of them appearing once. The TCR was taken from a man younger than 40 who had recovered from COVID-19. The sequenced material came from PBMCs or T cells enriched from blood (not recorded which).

CDR3 protein: CASSLDQGGTGELFF. Written as DNA, the CDR3 is TGTGCCAGCAGCTTGGATCAGGGAGGCACCGGGGAGCTGTTTTTT. The chain is built from TRBV5-4 and TRBJ2-2, with a tentative D call TRBD2 (6 bases). V was trimmed by 0 bases and J by 4 bases, leaving 10 bases between them. There are 15 residues in the CDR3. Germline lookup yields CDR1 SGHNT and CDR2 YYREEE (reference sequence).